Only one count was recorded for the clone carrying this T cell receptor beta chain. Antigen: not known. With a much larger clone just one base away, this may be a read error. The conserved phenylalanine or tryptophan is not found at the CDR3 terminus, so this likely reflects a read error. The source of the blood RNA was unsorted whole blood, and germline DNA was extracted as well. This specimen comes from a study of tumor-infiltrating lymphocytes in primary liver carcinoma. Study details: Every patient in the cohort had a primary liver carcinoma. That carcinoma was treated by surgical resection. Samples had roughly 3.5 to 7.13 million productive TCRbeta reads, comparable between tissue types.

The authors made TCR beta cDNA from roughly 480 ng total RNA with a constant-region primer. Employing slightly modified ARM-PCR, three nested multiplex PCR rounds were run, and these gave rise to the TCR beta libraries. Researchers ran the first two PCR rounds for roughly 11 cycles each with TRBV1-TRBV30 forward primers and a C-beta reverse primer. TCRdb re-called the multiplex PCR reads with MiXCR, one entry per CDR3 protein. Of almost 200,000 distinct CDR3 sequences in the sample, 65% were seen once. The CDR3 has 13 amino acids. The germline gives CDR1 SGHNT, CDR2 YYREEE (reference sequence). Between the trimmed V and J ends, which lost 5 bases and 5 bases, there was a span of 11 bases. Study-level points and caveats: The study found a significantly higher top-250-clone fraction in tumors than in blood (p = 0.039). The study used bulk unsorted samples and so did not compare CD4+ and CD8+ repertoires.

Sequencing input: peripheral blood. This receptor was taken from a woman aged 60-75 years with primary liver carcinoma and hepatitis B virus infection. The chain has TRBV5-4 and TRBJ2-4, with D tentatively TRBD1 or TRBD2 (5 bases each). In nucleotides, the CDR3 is TGTGCCAGCAGTTTCGGGACGGAAAACATTCAGTACCTC. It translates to CASSFGTENIQYL.